Shown below are 4 T cell receptor beta chains from a single sample sequenced in a study of T cell repertoires in cytomegalovirus infection (dated by TCRdb to about 2019). The sample's treatment or condition label, in plain terms: in vitro stimulation with specific CMV peptide epitopes to enrich CMV-specific T cells. These reads were obtained on an Illumina HiSeq 1500. The raw public data were reprocessed by TCRdb itself: fastp quality trimming at Q25, MiXCR clonotype calling, in-frame beta chains only. Every distinct CDR3 protein forms one entry, paired with its most common genes and DNA. Across this sample there are some 900,000 distinct CDR3 sequences, with over 25% seen only once. Under 15% of the sample rests with the top ten. Which antigens these TCRs recognize remains unknown. The starting material was cultured CD8+ T cells from PBMCs, obtained from culture after CMV antigen stimulation. These receptors came from a human donor in good health (CMV status not recorded). Some clones in this sample may be carry-over from other donors' samples.

This chain joins TRBV6-2 or TRBV6-3 and TRBJ2-7, with 9 bases fitting TRBD1. The V segment lost 4 bases and the J segment 7 bases; nucleotides outside the gene matches: 11. The CDR3 is made up of 15 amino acids. Germline values: CDR1 MNHEY, CDR2 SVGEGT. CDR3 nucleotide sequence: TGTGCCAGCAGTTCTCCCGGGACAGGGTCGGGGGAGCAGTACGTC. Amino acids: CASSSPGTGSGEQYV.

The chain is built from TRBV6-1 and TRBJ1-5; D remains ambiguous. The V end lost 4 bases, the J end lost 5 bases, and 21 bases lay between the germline ends. The CDR3 is 17 residues long. Germline V gene data show CDR1 as MNHNS and CDR2 as SASEGT. The CDR3 DNA follows: TGTGCCAGCAGTGGAGGATCGTACCCCGGGTACCATCAGCCCCAGCATTTT. Translated: CASSGGSYPGYHQPQHF.

The chain combines TRBV20-1 with TRBJ2-7; 9 positions agree with TRBD2. V lost 3 bases, J lost 0 bases, and 6 bases stayed unmatched. Germline CDR1 is DFQATT and CDR2 is SNEGSKA (reference sequence). CDR3 length equals 15 residues. The CDR3 DNA reads as TGCAGTGCTAGGAGGCTAGCGGGGTACTCCTACGAGCAGTACGTC. Residues: CSARRLAGYSYEQYV.

V and J are TRBV24-1 and TRBJ2-2; no definite D call. Germline V gene sequence: CDR1 KGHDR, CDR2 SFDVKD. CDR3 length equals 15 residues. Trimming shortened V by 4 bases and J by 2 bases, and 10 bases separated the two germline ends. CDR3 protein: CATSDSSSNTGELFF. The CDR3 DNA reads as TGTGCCACCAGTGACAGTAGCTCCAACACCGGGGAGCTGTTTTTT.